The 20 T cell receptor beta chains in this list originate from one sample, sequenced in a study of CXCR3-negative and CXCR3-positive naive CD8 T cells. UMI-labeled TRB cDNA libraries were prepared by 5' RACE. TCRdb re-called the 5' RACE reads; one entry per CDR3 protein, DNA not given. The listing records over 70,000 distinct CDR3 sequences. The sample was naive CXCR3- CD8+ T cells from blood. Subset defined: CD45RO-CCR7+CD27+CD95- naive CD8+ T cells lacking CXCR3 (TNR3-). The receptor source for this set is a human donor in good health. Some clones in this sample may be carry-over from other donors' samples.

CDR3 sequence: CSALSGGPTNTGELFF. This rearrangement joins TRBV29-1 to TRBJ2-2; TCRdb names TRBD2, which stays unverified in the absence of DNA. CDR1 SQVTM and CDR2 ANQGSEA come from the germline V gene. This CDR3 comprises 16 residues.

V and J are TRBV27 and TRBJ2-5; checking the TCRdb D call of TRBD2 is not possible without DNA. Per the germline V gene, CDR1 is MNHEY and CDR2 is SMNVEV (reference sequence). This CDR3 comprises 13 residues. CDR3: CASKQLAEETQYF.

The chain couples TRBV6-5 to TRBJ1-5; TCRdb names TRBD1, which stays unverified in the absence of DNA. CDR3 length equals 14 residues. CDR1 MNHEY and CDR2 SVGAGI come from the germline V gene. The CDR3 sequence: CASRPWTVNQPQHF.

This chain connects TRBV19 to TRBJ1-1. This CDR3 region has 14 residues. Germline V gives CDR1 LNHDA, CDR2 SQIVND (reference sequence). CDR3 in amino acids: CASRPMDGNTEAFF.

The V gene is TRBV3-1, the J gene TRBJ2-1; with no DNA, the TCRdb D assignment of TRBD2 cannot be verified. This CDR3 has 15 amino acids. In germline, CDR1 is LGHDT, CDR2 YNNKEL (reference sequence). The CDR3 loop is CASSQGEATYNEQFF.

This chain links TRBV7-8 with TRBJ2-7. The CDR3 consists of 14 residues. In germline, CDR1 is SGHVS, CDR2 FQNEAQ. CDR3 region: CASSLVTEMDEQYF.

This chain uses TRBV7-9 with TRBJ2-2; TCRdb proposes TRBD1, but this gene call is untestable without DNA. This CDR3 is built from 14 residues. The germline CDR1 and CDR2 sequences are SEHNR and FQNEAQ (reference sequence). CDR3 protein: CASSYAGGFGELFF.

The V and J genes are TRBV28 and TRBJ1-1. This CDR3 has 15 amino acids. Germline CDR1 reads MDHEN; CDR2 reads SYDVKM. CDR3 loop: CASSLYGGTNTEAFF.

This rearrangement joins TRBV28 to TRBJ2-2; TCRdb gives TRBD1 as the D gene, but with no DNA this cannot be confirmed. Germline assignment: CDR1 MDHEN and CDR2 SYDVKM. CDR3 length: 13 residues. The CDR3 here is CASGTWSTGDLFF.

The rearrangement links TRBV4-1 to TRBJ2-1; TCRdb's assignment of TRBD2 cannot be checked, as there is no DNA. Germline CDR1 is MGHRA and CDR2 is YSYEKL. The CDR3 loop spans 15 amino acids. CDR3: CASSRTSGGGNEQFF.

This chain joins TRBV29-1 and TRBJ2-7; the TRBD1 assignment by TCRdb is unverifiable without DNA. CDR1 and CDR2 from the germline V gene are SQVTM and ANQGSEA. This CDR3 has 15 residues. The CDR3 is CSVNTGTPGDYEQYF.

The chain has TRBV7-6 and TRBJ2-4; TCRdb returns TRBD1, unconfirmable since there is no DNA. The V gene's germline CDR1 is SGHVS and CDR2 FNYEAQ. This CDR3 is built from 17 residues. This CDR3 is CASSSNMVGARNGIQYF.

The chain combines TRBV25-1 with TRBJ2-2; TCRdb designates TRBD1, a call that cannot be tested without DNA. This CDR3 has 15 residues. Looked up from germline, CDR1 is MGHDK and CDR2 is SYGVNS. The CDR3 sequence is CASSDSTGRTGELFF.

The chain employs TRBV29-1 and TRBJ2-7; TCRdb indicates TRBD1, and absent DNA this call remains unverified. The CDR3 consists of 13 residues. Germline-derived CDR1 and CDR2 are SQVTM and ANQGSEA. CDR3: CSVGQGPYYEQYF.

This chain uses TRBV18 with TRBJ2-7. CDR3 length: 13 amino acids. In germline, CDR1 is KGHSH, CDR2 LQKENI. CDR3 residues: CASSPGSSYEQYF.

The rearrangement uses TRBV5-1 and TRBJ2-7. This CDR3 contains 14 residues. The germline gives CDR1 SGHRS, CDR2 YFSETQ. CDR3 region: CASSWTGASYEQYF.

The V and J genes are TRBV28 and TRBJ2-1; TCRdb gives TRBD2 as the D gene, but with no DNA this cannot be confirmed. Looked up from germline, CDR1 is MDHEN and CDR2 is SYDVKM. The CDR3 is made up of 23 amino acids. The CDR3 reads CASVHGSSPGLAGGRPTYNEQFF.

The V and J genes are TRBV3-1 and TRBJ2-7; TCRdb lists TRBD2, though no DNA is available to test this call. Germline V CDR1 and CDR2: LGHDT, YNNKEL (reference sequence). The length of the CDR3 is 12 residues. The CDR3 loop reads CASSQGRYEQYF.

J is TRBJ1-2 and V is TRBV4-2; TCRdb lists TRBD1, though no DNA is available to test this call. The germline V gene encodes CDR1 LGHNA and CDR2 YNFKEQ. There are 15 residues in the CDR3. The CDR3: CASSQDSGASYGYTF.

This chain joins TRBV5-8 and TRBJ1-5; the TCRdb call, TRBD1, lacks DNA for checking. Germline CDR1 and CDR2: SGHTS and YDEGEE. CDR3 length: 19 amino acids. CDR3 residues: CASSPRVTRVTSSNQPQHF.